Listed below are T cell receptor beta chains from one sample, sequenced in a study of T-cell reconstitution after alpha-beta-depleted transplantation in children. TCRdb ran MiXCR on the PCR reads and lists one entry per CDR3 protein. The profile shows some 490,000 distinct CDR3 sequences, around 13% of them singletons. The sequenced sample was PBMCs from the stem cell graft donor, obtained from the stem cell graft. The receptors come from a human donor who donated a stem cell graft to a child with combined immunodeficiency. The CDR3 runs from the conserved cysteine through the conserved F or W. The D gene is left open where the match is weak.

TRBV20-1	TRBD2	TRBJ2-1	CSALGGGRGDEQFF
TRBV3-1	TRBD2	TRBJ2-3	CASSQVWSSGRGKQYF
TRBV12-3/TRBV12-4	.	TRBJ1-6	CASSVQAYNSPLHF
TRBV15	.	TRBJ2-1	CATSRDIRQFSSYNEQFF
TRBV6-2/TRBV6-3	TRBD2	TRBJ2-1	CASSNWGLAGGNEQFF
TRBV10-2	.	TRBJ2-1	CASSESWTRYNEQFF
TRBV7-2	TRBD2	TRBJ2-3	CASSSAVSSGRTDTQYF
TRBV3-1	TRBD2	TRBJ2-1	CASSQHLAGGWEQFF
TRBV30	TRBD1	TRBJ2-7	CAWSETGVVGSYEQYF
TRBV7-2	TRBD1	TRBJ2-5	CASSPWTGPQETQYF
TRBV7-2	TRBD2	TRBJ2-7	CASSATSGIHEQYF
TRBV6-2/TRBV6-3	.	TRBJ1-5	CASSSRSNQPQHF
TRBV20-1	.	TRBJ2-5	CSARDPGGETQYF
TRBV6-2/TRBV6-3	.	TRBJ2-3	CASSVFGLADTQYF
TRBV15	TRBD2	TRBJ2-1	CATSRDRRGAISEQFF
TRBV7-3	.	TRBJ2-2	CASSFGVAGELFF
TRBV30	.	TRBJ2-3	CAWRSRDTQYF
TRBV5-1	.	TRBJ1-1	CASSRDGLMNTEAFF
TRBV6-2/TRBV6-3	.	TRBJ1-5	CASSPPQGLSNQPQHF
TRBV5-1	TRBD2	TRBJ2-1	CASSISGRANNEQFF
TRBV6-2/TRBV6-3	.	TRBJ2-7	CASRRLSYEQYF
TRBV12-3/TRBV12-4	TRBD2	TRBJ2-1	CASSLAAGLAAYNEQFF
TRBV2	.	TRBJ2-1	CASSDSGSYNEQFF
TRBV19	.	TRBJ2-1	CATDSRNEQFF
TRBV20-1	TRBD2	TRBJ2-1	CSARVAGGWHEQFF
TRBV6-2/TRBV6-3	.	TRBJ2-2	CASSSANLGTEGELFF
TRBV12-3/TRBV12-4	TRBD1	TRBJ2-7	CASSRQGLSYEQYF
TRBV5-4	.	TRBJ2-5	CASSGGWTTSRETQYF
TRBV19	.	TRBJ2-5	CASSIAGLAPLFQETQYF
TRBV7-3	TRBD2	TRBJ2-3	CASSLSPLSLAGFTDTQYF
TRBV5-4	TRBD1	TRBJ1-1	CASSGIQGGLEAFF
TRBV27	.	TRBJ2-3	CASSLSPPTATDTQYF
TRBV20-1	.	TRBJ2-3	CSASLATTSTDTQYF
TRBV9	.	TRBJ2-7	CASSVGSNSYEQYF
TRBV30	.	TRBJ1-6	CALRADSLSEFPLHF
TRBV2	.	TRBJ1-1	CASMTDRNTEAFF
TRBV7-2	.	TRBJ2-5	CASSLAEYLAIQVETQYF
TRBV18	.	TRBJ1-2	CASYVDRPYGYTF
TRBV20-1	TRBD1	TRBJ2-4	CSAGVGQGENIQYF
TRBV29-1	TRBD1	TRBJ2-2	CSARTGGRTGELFF
TRBV12-3/TRBV12-4	TRBD1	TRBJ2-5	CASSLGDREQETQYF
TRBV28	TRBD1	TRBJ1-2	CASSNSGTGGYGYTF
TRBV10-3	.	TRBJ2-3	CAIRDGGSGTDTQYF
TRBV27	.	TRBJ1-4	CASSAGSLPPEKLFF
TRBV3-1	.	TRBJ2-5	CASSQDREETQYF
TRBV30	.	TRBJ1-3	CAWSVPQGSPGNTIYF
TRBV29-1	TRBD1	TRBJ2-7	CSAKTGPYEQYF
TRBV24-1	.	TRBJ2-2	CATSVLRQGFASTGELFF
TRBV20-1	TRBD1	TRBJ2-2	CSASAPTGGHYGELFF
TRBV12-3/TRBV12-4	TRBD2	TRBJ2-7	CASSPTPGLAGEAYEQYF
TRBV20-1	.	TRBJ2-7	CSAPTTSYEQYF
TRBV2	.	TRBJ2-5	CASSRTPGPQETQYF
TRBV7-8	.	TRBJ2-1	CASSLTASWYEQFF
TRBV12-3/TRBV12-4	.	TRBJ2-1	CASSLFQAREQFF
TRBV6-1	.	TRBJ1-1	CASSSPPAVNTEAFF
TRBV20-1	TRBD2	TRBJ2-1	CSTGQWGTSGHQAYNEQFF
TRBV7-2	.	TRBJ2-1	CASSSPGWYYNEQFF
TRBV29-1	.	TRBJ1-1	CSVDEGTEAFF
TRBV6-2/TRBV6-3	.	TRBJ2-4	CASSYGQLDIQYF
TRBV5-6	.	TRBJ2-1	CASSLIQGHEQFF